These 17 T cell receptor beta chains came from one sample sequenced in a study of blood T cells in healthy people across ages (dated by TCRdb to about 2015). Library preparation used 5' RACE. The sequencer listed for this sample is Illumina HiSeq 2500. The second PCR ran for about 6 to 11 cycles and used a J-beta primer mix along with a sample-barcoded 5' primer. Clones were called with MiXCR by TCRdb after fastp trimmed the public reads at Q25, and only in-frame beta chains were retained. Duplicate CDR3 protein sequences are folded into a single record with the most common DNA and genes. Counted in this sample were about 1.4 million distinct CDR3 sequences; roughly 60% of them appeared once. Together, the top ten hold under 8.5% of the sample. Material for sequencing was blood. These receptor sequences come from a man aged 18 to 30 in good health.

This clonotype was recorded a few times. CDR3 sequence reads: CASSQVSPTSPYGYTF. For the CDR3, the DNA is TGCGCCAGCAGCCAAGTAAGCCCGACCAGCCCCTATGGCTACACCTTC. The chain is built from TRBV4-1 and TRBJ1-2; D is ambiguous. The CDR3 has 16 amino acids. The germline V gene encodes CDR1 MGHRA and CDR2 YSYEKL. Trimming took 1 base from V and 4 from J, leaving 16 bases between them.

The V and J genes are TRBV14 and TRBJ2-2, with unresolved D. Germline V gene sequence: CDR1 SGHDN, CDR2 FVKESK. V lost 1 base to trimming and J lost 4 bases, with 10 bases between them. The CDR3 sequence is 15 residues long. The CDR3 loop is CASSQVYGFTGELFF. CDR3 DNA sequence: TGTGCCAGCAGCCAAGTTTACGGGTTCACCGGGGAGCTGTTTTTT.

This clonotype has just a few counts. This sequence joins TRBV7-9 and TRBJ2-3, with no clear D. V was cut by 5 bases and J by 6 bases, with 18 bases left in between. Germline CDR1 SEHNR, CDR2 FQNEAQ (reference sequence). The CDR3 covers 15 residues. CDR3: CASSPKKNPTDTQYF. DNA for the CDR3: TGTGCCAGCAGCCCCAAAAAGAACCCGACGGATACGCAGTATTTT. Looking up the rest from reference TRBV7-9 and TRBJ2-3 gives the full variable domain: DTGVSQNPRHKITKRGQNVTFRCDPISEHNRLYWYRQTLGQGPEFLTYFQNEAQLEKSRLLSDRFSAERPKGSFSTLEIQRTEQGDSAMYLCASSPKKNPTDTQYFGPGTRLTVL.

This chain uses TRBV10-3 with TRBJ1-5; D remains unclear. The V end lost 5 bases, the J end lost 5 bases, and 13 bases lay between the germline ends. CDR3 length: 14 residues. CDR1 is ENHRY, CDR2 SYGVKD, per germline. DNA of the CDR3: TGTGCCATCAGTTCAGGTACAGAATATCAGCCCCAGCATTTT. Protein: CAISSGTEYQPQHF.

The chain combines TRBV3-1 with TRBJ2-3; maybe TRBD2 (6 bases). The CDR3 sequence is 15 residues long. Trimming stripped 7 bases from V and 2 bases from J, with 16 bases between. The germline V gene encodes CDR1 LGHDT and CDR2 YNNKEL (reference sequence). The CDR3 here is CASTLRGTLTDTQYF. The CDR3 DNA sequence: TGTGCCAGCACCCTCAGAGGGACTCTCACAGATACGCAGTATTTT.

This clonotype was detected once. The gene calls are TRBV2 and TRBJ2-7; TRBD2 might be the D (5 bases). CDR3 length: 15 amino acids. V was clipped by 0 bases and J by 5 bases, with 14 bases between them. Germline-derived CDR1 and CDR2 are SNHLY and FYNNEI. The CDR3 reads CASSEAGHTRDEQYF. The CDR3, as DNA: TGTGCCAGCAGTGAAGCGGGTCATACTAGGGACGAGCAGTACTTC.

This CDR3 reads CSVGQGRFF. In DNA, the CDR3 is TGCAGCGTCGGACAGGGTCGGTTCTTC. V usage is TRBV29-1 and J usage is TRBJ2-1; TRBD1 aligns across 8 bases. The germline V gene encodes CDR1 SQVTM and CDR2 ANQGSEA. The CDR3 covers 9 residues. The junction had 4 bases not matched to a gene; V was cut back by 6 bases and J by 15 bases.

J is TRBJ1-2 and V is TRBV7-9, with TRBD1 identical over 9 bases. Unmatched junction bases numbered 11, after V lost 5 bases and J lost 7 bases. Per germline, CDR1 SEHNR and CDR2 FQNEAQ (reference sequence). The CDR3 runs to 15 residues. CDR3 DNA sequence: TGTGCCAGCAGCGCCATGGACAGGGGAAATCTTGGCTACACCTTC. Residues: CASSAMDRGNLGYTF.

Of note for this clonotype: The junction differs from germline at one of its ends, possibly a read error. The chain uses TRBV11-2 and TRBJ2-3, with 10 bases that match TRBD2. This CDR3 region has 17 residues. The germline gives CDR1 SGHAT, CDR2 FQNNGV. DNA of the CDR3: TGTGCCGGCAGCTTAGATCTCAGCGGGAGGGAGACAGATACGCAGTATTTT. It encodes CAGSLDLSGRETDTQYF.

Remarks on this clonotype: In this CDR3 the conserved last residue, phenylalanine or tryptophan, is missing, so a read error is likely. The CDR3 here is CASSFLAGGNNEQFL. DNA of the CDR3: TGTGCCAGCAGCTTTCTAGCGGGAGGGAACAATGAGCAGTTCTTA. The chain combines TRBV5-5 with TRBJ2-1; 12 nucleotides match TRBD2. Germline-derived CDR1 and CDR2 are SGHKS and YYEKEE (reference sequence). Unmatched junction bases numbered 2, after V lost 2 bases and J lost 5 bases. The CDR3 length is 15 residues.

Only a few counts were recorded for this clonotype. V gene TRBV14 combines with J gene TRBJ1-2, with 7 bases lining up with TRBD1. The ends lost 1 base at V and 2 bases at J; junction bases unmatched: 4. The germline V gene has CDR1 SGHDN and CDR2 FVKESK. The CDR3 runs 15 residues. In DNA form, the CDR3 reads TGTGCCAGCAGCCAAGTACGGACAGGAAACTATGGCTACACCTTC. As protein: CASSQVRTGNYGYTF.

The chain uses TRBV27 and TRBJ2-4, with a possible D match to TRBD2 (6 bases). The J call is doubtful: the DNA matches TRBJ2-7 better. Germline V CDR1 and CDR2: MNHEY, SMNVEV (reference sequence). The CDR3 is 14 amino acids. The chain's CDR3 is CASSLSTSFYEQYF. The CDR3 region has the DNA TGTGCCAGCAGTTTATCGACTAGTTTCTACGAGCAGTACTTC.

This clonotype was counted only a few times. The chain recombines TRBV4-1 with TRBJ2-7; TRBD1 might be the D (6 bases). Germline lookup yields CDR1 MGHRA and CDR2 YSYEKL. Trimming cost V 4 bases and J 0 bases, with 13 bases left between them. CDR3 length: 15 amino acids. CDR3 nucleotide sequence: TGCGCCAGCAGCCCCCACAGGGAGAGCTCCTACGAGCAGTACTTC. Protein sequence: CASSPHRESSYEQYF.

Here the CDR3 DNA reads TGCGCCAGCAGCCTCGTAGTCCGGTTTATACACGCCCTCCACTTT. As protein: CASSLVVRFIHALHF. This rearrangement joins TRBV4-1 to TRBJ1-6; D gene unclear. V shed 4 bases and J shed 14 bases, with 21 bases lying between them. CDR1 is MGHRA, CDR2 YSYEKL, per germline. This CDR3 comprises 15 residues.

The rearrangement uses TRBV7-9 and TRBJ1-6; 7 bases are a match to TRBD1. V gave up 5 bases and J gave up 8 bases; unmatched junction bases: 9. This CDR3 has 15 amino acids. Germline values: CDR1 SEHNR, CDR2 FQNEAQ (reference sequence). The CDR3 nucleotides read TGTGCCAGCAGCCGATCGACAGGGATAGATTCACCCCTCCACTTT. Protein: CASSRSTGIDSPLHF.

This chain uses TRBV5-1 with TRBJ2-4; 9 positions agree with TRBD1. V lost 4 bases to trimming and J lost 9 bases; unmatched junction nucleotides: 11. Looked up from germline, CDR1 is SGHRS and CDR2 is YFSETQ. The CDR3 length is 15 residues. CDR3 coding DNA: TGCGCCAGCAGCGCCGTGGGACAGGGCCCCTCCATTCAGTACTTC. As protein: CASSAVGQGPSIQYF.

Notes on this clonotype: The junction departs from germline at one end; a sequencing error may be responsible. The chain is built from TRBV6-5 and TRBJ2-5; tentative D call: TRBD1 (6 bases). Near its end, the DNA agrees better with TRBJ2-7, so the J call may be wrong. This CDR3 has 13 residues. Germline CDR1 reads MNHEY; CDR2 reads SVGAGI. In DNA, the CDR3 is TGTGCCAGCGGGCCAGGGGCGTCCTCCGAGCAGTACTTC. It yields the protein CASGPGASSEQYF.